This is a list of T cell receptor beta chains from one sample in a study of graft-versus-host responses after intestinal transplantation. Only in-frame clones appear in the TCRdb table, and some are missing; sequencing was by immunoSEQ multiplex PCR. Of around 50,000 clones detected, about 81% appear once; the ten largest clones hold 0.45% to 0.55%. What these receptors recognize is not known. Specimen: unstimulated CD4+ T cells sorted from spleen or lymph node cells, collected before transplant. Receptors originate from a human donor who was the organ donor for an intestinal transplant. CDR3s include the opening cysteine and the closing phenylalanine or tryptophan. The order of the fields is CDR3 protein, CDR3 DNA, J gene, V gene, clone size, D gene. The D gene is left open where the match is weak. Clone size, where shown, is once, few, many, or a class for clones that have expanded.

CDR3: CASSFKGRKDKGLGQYF; DNA: TGTGCCAGCAGCTTTAAGGGCCGAAAGGACAAGGGTTTGGGGCAGTACTTC; J: TRBJ2-7; V: TRBV7-9; size: -; D: -
CDR3: CASSESSGELFF; DNA: TGTGCCAGCAGTGAATCAAGCGGGGAGCTGTTTTTT; J: TRBJ2-2; V: TRBV25-1; size: -; D: -
CDR3: CASSPTGNNEKLFF; DNA: TGTGCCAGCTCACCAACAGGGAACAATGAAAAACTGTTTTTT; J: TRBJ1-4; V: TRBV18; size: once; D: -
CDR3: CASSKSREPNEKLFF; DNA: TGTGCCAGTAGTAAAAGCAGGGAGCCTAATGAAAAACTGTTTTTT; J: TRBJ1-4; V: TRBV19; size: few; D: -
CDR3: CAWSPGRNQPQHF; DNA: TGTGCCTGGAGTCCAGGGCGGAATCAGCCCCAGCATTTT; J: TRBJ1-5; V: TRBV30; size: -; D: -
CDR3: CASSLGYYGYTF; DNA: TGTGCCAGCAGCTTGGGGTACTATGGCTACACCTTC; J: TRBJ1-2; V: TRBV5-4; size: -; D: -
CDR3: CASSSPLAGGPHEQYF; DNA: TGTGCCAGCAGCTCCCCCTTAGCGGGGGGGCCTCACGAGCAGTACTTC; J: TRBJ2-7; V: TRBV7-2; size: -; D: TRBD2
CDR3: CASSVFPVGGSNNEQFF; DNA: TGTGCCAGCAGTGTTTTTCCGGTAGGAGGATCGAACAATGAGCAGTTCTTC; J: TRBJ2-1; V: TRBV6-4; size: -; D: -
CDR3: CATSRDGVDYGYTF; DNA: TGTGCCACCAGCAGAGATGGGGTGGACTATGGCTACACCTTC; J: TRBJ1-2; V: TRBV15; size: -; D: -
CDR3: CASSPTGVGADTQYF; DNA: TGTGCCAGCTCACCAACAGGGGTTGGAGCAGATACGCAGTATTTT; J: TRBJ2-3; V: TRBV18; size: once; D: TRBD1
CDR3: CASSRTGVYGYTF; DNA: TGTGCCAGCAGCCGGACAGGGGTCTATGGCTACACCTTC; J: TRBJ1-2; V: TRBV5-4; size: -; D: TRBD1
CDR3: CASSFSLDTYEQYF; DNA: TGTGCCAGCAGCTTTTCTTTGGATACCTACGAGCAGTACTTC; J: TRBJ2-7; V: TRBV11-3; size: -; D: -